Listed below are T cell receptor beta chains from one sample, sequenced in a study of T cells in localized non-small cell lung cancer. Sequencing used immunoSEQ multiplex PCR; TCRdb keeps in-frame clones, though not all of them. The sample includes 25,000 to 35,000 clones, about 80% seen only once; the top ten take around 15%. Sequencing used peripheral blood, obtained before any cancer treatment. These receptors originate from a male donor aged 60 or over with stage III squamous cell lung carcinoma. Each CDR3 is given with its conserved first and last residue. The order of the fields is D gene, J gene, V gene, clone size, CDR3 DNA, CDR3 protein. The D gene is left open where the match is weak. A row's size may be missing; if present it is once, few, many or a size class.

D: .; J: TRBJ2-7; V: TRBV6-5; size: .; DNA: TGTGCCAGCAGCTCCCACTACGAGCAGTACTTC; CDR3: CASSSHYEQYF
D: .; J: TRBJ2-1; V: TRBV11-2; size: .; DNA: TGTGCCAGCAGCTTAGGGGCCTTCGACAATGAGCAGTTCTTC; CDR3: CASSLGAFDNEQFF
D: .; J: TRBJ1-2; V: TRBV4-3; size: .; DNA: TGCGCCAGCAGCCAAGGTGACCTTCCCTATGGCTACACCTTC; CDR3: CASSQGDLPYGYTF
D: .; J: TRBJ2-7; V: TRBV2; size: .; DNA: TGTGCCAGCAGCAGCAGGTTCGCCTACGAGCAGTACTTC; CDR3: CASSSRFAYEQYF
D: .; J: TRBJ2-3; V: TRBV5-1; size: .; DNA: TGCGCCAGCAGATCGGGCTCTAGCACAGATACGCAGTATTTT; CDR3: CASRSGSSTDTQYF
D: TRBD1; J: TRBJ2-2; V: TRBV5-1; size: .; DNA: TGCGCCAGCAGTCCCGACAGGGGAGCGTACGGGGAGCTGTTTTTT; CDR3: CASSPDRGAYGELFF
D: TRBD1; J: TRBJ1-2; V: TRBV10-3; size: .; DNA: TGTGCCATCAGTGAGCTTAGCCTAGGACAGGGGACTGAGGGCTACACCTTC; CDR3: CAISELSLGQGTEGYTF
D: TRBD2; J: TRBJ2-7; V: TRBV29-1; size: .; DNA: TGCAGCGTTGGTGCTAGCGGGGCGTCCTACGAGCAGTACTTC; CDR3: CSVGASGASYEQYF
D: .; J: TRBJ1-1; V: TRBV4-3; size: once; DNA: TGCGCCAGCAGCCTACAGGTGCTTCAGAACACTGAAGCTTTCTTT; CDR3: CASSLQVLQNTEAFF
D: .; J: TRBJ2-5; V: TRBV6-5; size: few; DNA: TGTGCCAGCAGTTGGGGGGGGGCCCCTGGGGAGACCCAGTACTTC; CDR3: CASSWGGAPGETQYF
D: TRBD2; J: TRBJ2-7; V: TRBV28; size: .; DNA: TGTGCCAGCAGAATAGGTGGGGGGGGGAACTACGAGCAGTACTTC; CDR3: CASRIGGGGNYEQYF
D: .; J: TRBJ1-3; V: TRBV7-2; size: .; DNA: TGTGCCAGCAGCTTAGGGACCGCCGGGAGCTCTGGAAACACCATATATTTT; CDR3: CASSLGTAGSSGNTIYF
D: TRBD1; J: TRBJ2-1; V: TRBV7-9; size: .; DNA: TGTGCCAGCAGCCGGGACAGGGGGCGCGATGAGCAGTTCTTC; CDR3: CASSRDRGRDEQFF
D: .; J: TRBJ2-5; V: TRBV18; size: .; DNA: TGTGCCAGCTCACCGGGTCAGCCGCCGGAGACCCAGTACTTC; CDR3: CASSPGQPPETQYF
D: .; J: TRBJ2-2; V: TRBV5-4; size: .; DNA: TGTGCCAGCAGCTTTTGGGGGTGGGGTACCGGGGAGCTGTTTTTT; CDR3: CASSFWGWGTGELFF
D: .; J: TRBJ1-1; V: TRBV7-2; size: .; DNA: TGTGCCAGCAGCTCACAGTCGATGAACACTGAAGCTTTCTTT; CDR3: CASSSQSMNTEAFF
D: .; J: TRBJ1-6; V: TRBV5-6; size: .; DNA: TGTGCCAGCAGCTTGGATCCAGGAGGAAAACCCCTCCACTTT; CDR3: CASSLDPGGKPLHF
D: .; J: TRBJ1-1; V: TRBV7-2; size: once; DNA: TGTGCCAGCAGACTAAATGGGGGGAACACTGAAGCTTTCTTT; CDR3: CASRLNGGNTEAFF
D: .; J: TRBJ2-2; V: TRBV7-2; size: .; DNA: TGTGCCAGCAGCCTCGGCGGGGCTTCTCTCAACACCGGGGAGCTGTTTTTT; CDR3: CASSLGGASLNTGELFF
D: .; J: TRBJ2-2; V: TRBV5-1; size: .; DNA: TGCGCCAGCAGCTTGGCTGGGGAGGCCAGGGAGCTGTTTTTT; CDR3: CASSLAGEARELFF
D: .; J: TRBJ1-1; V: TRBV2; size: .; DNA: TGTGCCAGCAGTGCCGGGACACGCCAGGCTTTCTTT; CDR3: CASSAGTRQAFF
D: .; J: TRBJ2-3; V: TRBV7-3; size: .; DNA: TGTGCCAGCAGCCCATCACGGGGCCGCACAGATACGCAGTATTTT; CDR3: CASSPSRGRTDTQYF
D: TRBD2; J: TRBJ2-2; V: TRBV11-3; size: .; DNA: TGTGCCAGCAGCTTATACAGCGGGACGGCCCCGAACACCGGGGAGCTGTTTTTT; CDR3: CASSLYSGTAPNTGELFF
D: .; J: TRBJ2-3; V: TRBV30; size: once; DNA: TGTGCCTGGAGTGTACAGCGGTTCACAGATACGCAGTATTTT; CDR3: CAWSVQRFTDTQYF
D: .; J: TRBJ1-3; V: TRBV28; size: .; DNA: TGTGCCAGCAGACCGACAGACTTTTCTGGAAACACCATATATTTT; CDR3: CASRPTDFSGNTIYF
D: TRBD2; J: TRBJ2-1; V: TRBV27; size: once; DNA: TGTGCCAGCAGTTTGCGGGGGGCTAGGGATGAGCAGTTCTTC; CDR3: CASSLRGARDEQFF
D: .; J: TRBJ1-4; V: TRBV30; size: .; DNA: TGTGCCTGGAGTGTAAAAGGGGCGGCCGGAAAACTGTTTTTT; CDR3: CAWSVKGAAGKLFF
D: TRBD1; J: TRBJ2-5; V: TRBV7-6; size: .; DNA: TGTGCCAGCAGGCCCGGGACAGGGGGACAAGAGACCCAGTACTTC; CDR3: CASRPGTGGQETQYF
D: .; J: TRBJ2-2; V: TRBV19; size: .; DNA: TGTGCCAGTAGTATAAGGGCGGAGGGACTGTTTTTT; CDR3: CASSIRAEGLFF
D: .; J: TRBJ2-7; V: TRBV27; size: once; DNA: TGTGCCAGCAGTCAACCAGGGATAGACTACGAGCAGTACTTC; CDR3: CASSQPGIDYEQYF